These 31 T cell receptor beta chains originate from one sample sequenced in a study of blood T cells in healthy people across ages. The authors ran a second PCR of roughly 6 to 11 cycles using a sample-barcoded 5' primer and a J-beta primer mix. One entry per CDR3 protein, called by TCRdb with MiXCR from the 5' RACE reads. The repertoire holds 720,000 or so distinct CDR3 sequences, roughly two fifths seen once, with about 32% in the top ten. Specimen: blood. These receptors all stem from an elderly man in good health.

V gene TRBV11-2 combines with J gene TRBJ2-5; TRBD1 matches 8 bases. The end of the DNA aligns better with TRBJ2-7, so the J call may be wrong. The CDR3 has 15 residues. Germline V gene data show CDR1 as SGHAT and CDR2 as FQNNGV. Written as DNA, the CDR3 is TGTGCCAGCAGCTTAGATGGGACAGGTTATTTCGAGCAGTACTTC. Its protein is CASSLDGTGYFEQYF.

This clonotype has a handful of counts. This CDR3 reads CASSLSTTTGELFF. In DNA, the CDR3 is TGTGCCAGCAGCTTGAGCACAACCACCGGGGAGCTGTTTTTT. The gene calls are TRBV7-2 and TRBJ2-2; D is uncertain. The CDR3 is 14 residues long. Germline values: CDR1 SGHTA, CDR2 FQGNSA. V lost 3 bases to trimming and J lost 4 bases, with 9 bases between them.

The V call is TRBV5-1, the J call TRBJ2-5; TRBD2 matches at 14 bases. This CDR3 has 18 residues. CDR1 and CDR2 (germline): SGHRS, YFSETQ. V gave up 2 bases and J gave up 4 bases; unmatched junction bases: 10. The CDR3 coding sequence is TGCGCCAGCAGCTTTTCGACTAGCGGGGGGGTAGTTGGAGAGACCCAGTACTTC. Translating gives CASSFSTSGGVVGETQYF.

The V and J genes are TRBV3-1 and TRBJ1-1; D gene ambiguous. Germline V gene data show CDR1 as LGHDT and CDR2 as YNNKEL (reference sequence). Between the trimmed V and J ends, which lost 3 bases and 6 bases, there was a span of 5 bases. There are 11 residues in the CDR3. The CDR3 region has the DNA TGTGCCAGCAGCCAGAGCGCTGAAGCTTTCTTT. Amino acid sequence: CASSQSAEAFF.

In its sample, this clonotype was seen once. The gene calls are TRBV4-2 and TRBJ1-5; D is undetermined. Germline V gives CDR1 LGHNA, CDR2 YNFKEQ. V dropped 0 bases and J dropped 4 bases, with 7 bases sitting between them. This CDR3 has 14 amino acids. DNA of the CDR3: TGTGCCAGCAGCCAAGACGGGCGGAATCAGCCCCAGCATTTT. It codes for CASSQDGRNQPQHF.

The gene calls are TRBV7-8 and TRBJ2-5, with TRBD2 matching 15 bases. The V gene end was trimmed by 6 bases and the J gene end by 5 bases; junction bases not matched to a gene: 7. The CDR3 spans 16 residues. CDR1 is SGHVS, CDR2 FQNEAQ, per germline. This chain's CDR3 is CASRPGTSGGTETQYF. As DNA, the CDR3 is TGTGCCAGCAGGCCCGGGACTAGCGGGGGGACGGAGACCCAGTACTTC.

This clonotype was seen a handful of times. The V call is TRBV6-2 or TRBV6-3, the J call TRBJ2-1; D uncertain. The CDR3 is made up of 14 amino acids. Trimming pared 2 bases from V and 4 bases from J, leaving 9 bases between. Germline CDR1 is MNHEY and CDR2 is SVGEGT. CDR3 region: CASSYEQRYNEQFF. CDR3 in DNA: TGTGCCAGCAGTTACGAACAACGTTACAATGAGCAGTTCTTC.

The chain has TRBV20-1 and TRBJ2-7, with TRBD2 matching 7 bases. This CDR3 comprises 13 residues. Germline CDR1 is DFQATT and CDR2 is SNEGSKA (reference sequence). The trim removed 2 bases at V and 4 bases at J, leaving 5 bases unmatched. The CDR3 region is CSARRTSPYEQYF. CDR3 nucleotide sequence: TGCAGTGCTAGACGGACTAGTCCTTACGAGCAGTACTTC.

Here the CDR3 DNA reads TGCAGTGCTAGAGTCCCCCTAGGAGAGCCAGATACGCAGTATTTT. It specifies CSARVPLGEPDTQYF. The chain uses TRBV20-1 and TRBJ2-3; D is unclear. The length of the CDR3 is 15 residues. V dropped 1 base and J dropped 4 bases, with 15 bases sitting between them. Germline loops: CDR1 DFQATT, CDR2 SNEGSKA (reference sequence).

V and J are TRBV5-1 and TRBJ2-7; TRBD1 aligns across 9 bases. The CDR3 loop spans 15 amino acids. Germline loops: CDR1 SGHRS, CDR2 YFSETQ. V was clipped by 5 bases and J by 3 bases; unmatched bases: 9. CDR3: CASSTGQGFRYEQYF. DNA of the CDR3: TGCGCCAGCAGTACAGGACAGGGGTTCCGCTACGAGCAGTACTTC.

The rearrangement joins TRBV4-2 to TRBJ2-7, with D possibly being TRBD2 (6 bases). The ends were cut back, 1 base at V and 2 bases at J, with 9 bases in the middle. Germline lookup yields CDR1 LGHNA and CDR2 YNFKEQ. The CDR3 has 14 residues. The CDR3 DNA follows: TGTGCCAGCAGCCAAGGGACTACCGCCTACGAGCAGTACTTC. It yields the protein CASSQGTTAYEQYF.

The rearrangement joins TRBV2 to TRBJ1-5; 8 nucleotides agree with TRBD1. The germline V gene encodes CDR1 SNHLY and CDR2 FYNNEI. The ends lost 5 bases at V and 4 bases at J; junction bases unmatched: 4. The CDR3 totals 14 residues. CDR3 residues: CASSKQGVNQPQHF. The CDR3 DNA follows: TGTGCCAGCAGTAAACAGGGGGTGAATCAGCCCCAGCATTTT.

At least ten counts were recorded for this clonotype. The gene calls are TRBV27 and TRBJ2-7; a possible D gene is TRBD2 (6 bases). The CDR3 loop spans 13 amino acids. Germline assignment: CDR1 MNHEY and CDR2 SMNVEV (reference sequence). The V and J ends lost 5 bases and 5 bases respectively, with 13 bases between them. CDR3 sequence reads: CASSVQGGNEQYF. The CDR3 coding sequence is TGTGCCAGCAGTGTCCAGGGAGGCAACGAGCAGTACTTC.

The chain recombines TRBV7-2 with TRBJ2-3, with a tentative D call TRBD2 (5 bases). Between the trimmed V and J ends, which lost 7 bases and 5 bases, there was a span of 13 bases. The CDR3 runs to 13 residues. Germline CDR1 and CDR2: SGHTA and FQGNSA. The CDR3 region is CASTLERVDTQYF. The CDR3 DNA reads TGTGCCAGCACTCTTGAGAGGGTAGATACGCAGTATTTT.

This chain uses TRBV20-1 with TRBJ2-7, with 10 bases matching TRBD2. From germline, CDR1 is DFQATT and CDR2 SNEGSKA (reference sequence). The CDR3 sequence is 15 residues long. V was pared by 6 bases and J by 3 bases, with 11 bases of the junction left unmatched. The CDR3 DNA sequence: TGCAGTGCGGAGGGCCTAGCGGGAGATTTCTACGAGCAGTACTTC. Translating it yields CSAEGLAGDFYEQYF.

This clonotype was counted between two and nine times. The chain couples TRBV2 to TRBJ2-1, with TRBD1 identical over 10 bases. V shed 7 bases and J 9 bases; nucleotides not matched to a gene: 9. The CDR3 is 14 residues long. Germline V CDR1 and CDR2: SNHLY, FYNNEI. Written as DNA, the CDR3 is TGTGCCAGCAAGGGGACAGGGGTGGATACTGAGCAGTTCTTC. Translated, it gives CASKGTGVDTEQFF.

This chain links TRBV4-2 with TRBJ2-1, with 7 bases matching TRBD2. The J call may not be correct, given that the DNA end is closer to TRBJ2-7. Per germline, CDR1 LGHNA and CDR2 YNFKEQ. The length of the CDR3 is 16 residues. CDR3 loop: CASSPPPGGPYNEQYF. The CDR3 DNA follows: TGTGCCAGCAGCCCCCCTCCGGGAGGACCCTACAATGAGCAGTACTTC.

This clonotype appeared a few times. V gene TRBV28 combines with J gene TRBJ2-5; 14 bases align to TRBD2. After removal of 2 bases from V and 9 bases from J, the junction contained 5 bases not matched to a gene. The germline V gene has CDR1 MDHEN and CDR2 SYDVKM. The CDR3 covers 15 residues. CDR3 residues: CASSLRGLAGAPQYF. CDR3 DNA sequence: TGTGCCAGCAGTTTAAGGGGACTAGCGGGAGCACCCCAGTACTTC.

The chain is built from TRBV7-2 and TRBJ2-7, with D possibly TRBD2 on 5 matching bases. Trimming cost V 7 bases and J 3 bases, with 19 bases left between them. Germline-derived CDR1 and CDR2 are SGHTA and FQGNSA. The CDR3 is made up of 15 amino acids. The CDR3 coding sequence is TGTGCCAGCACGGTTGGAGGTCAGTTAGTCTACGAGCAGTACTTC. It is translated as CASTVGGQLVYEQYF. Full variable domain (missing parts from reference TRBV7-2 and TRBJ2-7): GAGVSQSPSNKVTEKGKDVELRCDPISGHTALYWYRQSLGQGLEFLIYFQGNSAPDKSGLPSDRFSAERTGGSVSTLTIQRTQQEDSAVYLCASTVGGQLVYEQYFGPGTRLTVT.

V gene TRBV12-3 or TRBV12-4 combines with J gene TRBJ1-3; D unclear. V was pared by 8 bases and J by 1 base, with 12 bases between. The CDR3 has 14 amino acids. Written as DNA, the CDR3 is TGTGCCAGCTTTGCCACGGGATCTGGAAACACCATATATTTT. Encoded protein: CASFATGSGNTIYF.

This chain links TRBV30 with TRBJ1-6; D is perhaps TRBD1 (6 bases). The V end was cut by 8 bases, the J end by 4 bases, with 12 bases between. The CDR3 consists of 13 residues. Germline loops: CDR1 GTSNPN, CDR2 SVGIG (reference sequence). CDR3 in amino acids: CAGHGQYNSPLHF. CDR3 DNA sequence: TGTGCCGGCCACGGACAGTATAATTCACCCCTCCACTTT.

CDR3 DNA: TGTGCCAGCAGTTGCGTTTCAAGGGAAAAGAACTATGGCTACACCTTC. Its translation: CASSCVSREKNYGYTF. The V call is TRBV6-5, the J call TRBJ1-2; D gene ambiguous. The V and J ends lost 4 bases and 2 bases respectively, with 17 bases between them. Germline values: CDR1 MNHEY, CDR2 SVGAGI. The CDR3 is 16 amino acids.

This clonotype was counted a few times. CDR3 nucleotides: TGTGCCAGCAGTCCCGAGCGGGAGGCGCAGTATTTT. Amino acid sequence: CASSPEREAQYF. The chain links TRBV27 to TRBJ2-3; TRBD2 aligns across 9 bases. Losses at the gene ends were 5 bases for V and 10 bases for J; bases not matched to a gene: 4. The CDR3 contains 12 residues. Germline V lookup: CDR1 MNHEY, CDR2 SMNVEV (reference sequence).

Only a few counts were recorded for this clonotype. A much more abundant neighbour one base away suggests this may be a read error. The chain joins TRBV7-9 to TRBJ2-4, with D hard to call. The V gene's germline CDR1 is SEHNR and CDR2 FQNEAQ (reference sequence). V was trimmed by 5 bases and J by 7 bases, leaving 12 bases between them. This CDR3 is built from 13 residues. The CDR3, as DNA: TGTGCCAGCAGCGTAGTAAGCTCGAACATTCAGTACTTC. It is translated as CASSVVSSNIQYF.

The V call is TRBV7-2, the J call TRBJ2-1; TRBD2 is a possible D gene (5 bases). This CDR3 spans 12 amino acids. Germline CDR1 is SGHTA and CDR2 is FQGNSA. Trimming removed 3 bases at V and 13 bases at J, with 13 bases between. CDR3 DNA sequence: TGTGCCAGCAGCTTCCCTGGGGAGACCCAGTTCTTC. Translating gives CASSFPGETQFF.

The gene calls are TRBV20-1 and TRBJ2-7; D may be TRBD2 (6 bases). The CDR3 contains 15 residues. The ends were cut back, 6 bases at V and 0 bases at J, with 18 bases in the middle. The germline V gene has CDR1 DFQATT and CDR2 SNEGSKA (reference sequence). CDR3 loop: CSAKGQRVRSYEQYF. The CDR3 nucleotides are TGCAGTGCAAAGGGGCAGCGGGTCCGCTCCTACGAGCAGTACTTC.

The chain recombines TRBV6-5 with TRBJ2-3; 8 nucleotides line up with TRBD2. With 3 bases clipped from V and 6 bases from J, the junction kept 8 bases outside the gene matches. Germline V gives CDR1 MNHEY, CDR2 SVGAGI. The length of the CDR3 is 15 residues. CDR3 coding DNA: TGTGCCAGCAGTTATCGCGGGGGGTTCACGGATACGCAGTATTTT. Translated: CASSYRGGFTDTQYF.

J is TRBJ1-2 and V is TRBV4-2; D is unresolved. Germline-derived CDR1 and CDR2 are LGHNA and YNFKEQ. V was pared by 0 bases and J by 1 base, with 9 bases between. The CDR3 runs 15 residues. The CDR3 protein is CASSQDIGGNYGYTF. In nucleotides, the CDR3 is TGTGCCAGCAGCCAAGATATCGGCGGTAACTATGGCTACACCTTC.

This clonotype appeared a single time. The chain has TRBV25-1 and TRBJ1-4, with 7 nucleotides matching TRBD1. Germline loops: CDR1 MGHDK, CDR2 SYGVNS. The CDR3 totals 15 residues. V was pared by 5 bases and J by 8 bases, with 11 bases of the junction left unmatched. The DNA for the CDR3 is TGTGCCAGCAGTTCCCGACAGGGTGAGGACGAAAAACTGTTTTTT. It specifies CASSSRQGEDEKLFF.

In regard to this clonotype: Germline is not matched at one junction end, which may reflect a read error. The chain joins TRBV6-2 or TRBV6-3 to TRBJ2-7; 7 bases fit TRBD1. The DNA end is a closer match to TRBJ2-5, so the J assignment may be wrong. The V gene's germline CDR1 is MNHEY and CDR2 SVGEGT. The CDR3 has 13 amino acids. The CDR3 loop reads CAGRPTGEETQYF. As DNA, the CDR3 is TGTGCCGGCAGACCCACAGGGGAAGAGACCCAGTACTTC.

This clonotype turned up a few times. The rearrangement links TRBV12-3 or TRBV12-4 to TRBJ2-7, with 7 bases fitting TRBD1. V was pared by 7 bases and J by 2 bases, with 8 bases of the junction left unmatched. The CDR3 has 14 residues. The CDR3 coding sequence is TGTGCCAGCACCCAGACAGGGCTAACCTACGAGCAGTACTTC. Protein product: CASTQTGLTYEQYF.